This T cell receptor beta chain was recovered during a study of blood T cell repertoires in COVID-19. J gave up 8 bases and V 0 bases, and 10 bases lay outside the gene matches. Germline V gene sequence: CDR1 LGHNA, CDR2 YSLEER. The CDR3 extends over 16 amino acids. TCRdb keeps only in-frame clones here, not all; method: immunoSEQ multiplex PCR. The table lists 300,000 or so clones, about 90% of them singletons, with 5% to 7% in the top ten. The sequence came from a man aged 18 to 30 who had recovered from COVID-19. The rearrangement joins TRBV4-3 to TRBJ2-4; 7 bases agree with TRBD1. Sequences were obtained from peripheral blood. The CDR3 nucleotides are TGCGCCAGCAGCCAAGATCATCAACAGGGGAGTGACATTCAGTACTTC. It yields the protein CASSQDHQQGSDIQYF.